These 26 T cell receptor beta chains share one sample of origin, sequenced in a study of Ad26.COV2.S vaccination and SARS-CoV-2 variants. Produced via immunoSEQ multiplex PCR; TCRdb's table is partial and in-frame only. In the table there are over 85,000 clones, more than 65% of which are singletons. The sequenced sample was peripheral blood, obtained after recovery from COVID-19. These receptors were collected from a human donor who had recovered from COVID-19.

This clone has a handful of counts. V is TRBV15 and J is TRBJ1-1; the D is unclear. This CDR3 is built from 14 residues. Germline V lookup: CDR1 LNHNV, CDR2 YYDKDF (reference sequence). Trimming removed 3 bases from V and 5 bases from J, with 13 bases in between. CDR3 coding DNA: TGTGCCACCAGCAGTAAGGGTCGTCGAACTGAAGCTTTCTTT. Translation gives CATSSKGRRTEAFF.

The gene calls are TRBV7-9 and TRBJ2-1; TRBD1 matches 7 bases. With V trimmed by 10 bases and J by 5 bases, 5 bases remained unmatched. Germline lookup yields CDR1 SEHNR and CDR2 FQNEAQ (reference sequence). This CDR3 is 12 amino acids long. The CDR3 coding sequence is TGTGCCAAGGGGACAGCCAACAATGAGCAGTTCTTC. Translated, it gives CAKGTANNEQFF.

The chain uses TRBV7-2 and TRBJ1-2; D ambiguous. Trimming took off 5 bases at V and 0 bases at J, with 13 bases between the two ends. Germline CDR1 and CDR2: SGHTA and FQGNSA. CDR3 length: 15 amino acids. CDR3 coding DNA: TGTGCCAGCAGCCCCCTCACCCATTCTAACTATGGCTACACCTTC. Translation: CASSPLTHSNYGYTF.

The rearrangement links TRBV7-2 to TRBJ1-4, with D possibly TRBD1 on 5 matching bases. V lost 5 bases and J 5 bases, leaving 21 bases between the germline ends. CDR1 and CDR2 (germline): SGHTA, FQGNSA. The CDR3 sequence is 17 residues long. The CDR3 spells CASSPRQFSPQNEKLFF. In nucleotides, the CDR3 is TGTGCCAGCAGCCCTCGACAGTTTTCCCCCCAAAATGAAAAACTGTTTTTT.

This chain joins TRBV28 and TRBJ2-5, with D maybe TRBD2 (6 bases). The CDR3 has 14 amino acids. The V gene lost 3 bases and the J gene lost 0 bases, with 8 bases spanning the gap. Germline loops: CDR1 MDHEN, CDR2 SYDVKM. The DNA for the CDR3 is TGTGCCAGCAGTTTGGGGGGTTACCAAGAGACCCAGTACTTC. Residues: CASSLGGYQETQYF.

This rearrangement joins TRBV27 to TRBJ1-2, with D maybe TRBD1 (5 bases). The CDR3 is 14 residues long. V was pared by 6 bases and J by 0 bases, with 11 bases between. Per germline, CDR1 MNHEY and CDR2 SMNVEV (reference sequence). The CDR3 sequence is CASRQGISNYGYTF. Here the CDR3 DNA reads TGTGCCAGCAGGCAGGGCATTTCTAACTATGGCTACACCTTC.

Only a few counts were recorded for this clone. Written as DNA, the CDR3 is TGTGCCAGCAGCTTAGAAGTACTACGGAACACCGGGGAGCTGTTTTTT. Its protein is CASSLEVLRNTGELFF. This rearrangement joins TRBV7-2 to TRBJ2-2; D call uncertain. Germline values: CDR1 SGHTA, CDR2 FQGNSA. The CDR3 is 16 residues long. Deletions cut 1 base from V and 1 base from J, with 10 bases between.

The chain couples TRBV20-1 to TRBJ2-5, with D possibly called TRBD1 or TRBD2 (5 bases each). Per the germline V gene, CDR1 is DFQATT and CDR2 is SNEGSKA (reference sequence). V lost 3 bases and J 4 bases, leaving 9 bases between the germline ends. CDR3 length: 12 amino acids. The CDR3 sequence: CSASSGAETQYF. CDR3 sequence (DNA): TGCAGTGCTAGTTCCGGGGCAGAGACCCAGTACTTC.

The chain uses TRBV12-5 and TRBJ1-1, with TRBD1 matching over 8 bases. Germline CDR1 reads LGHNT; CDR2 reads FRNRAP. Unmatched junction bases numbered 4, after V lost 5 bases and J lost 11 bases. The CDR3 consists of 11 residues. The CDR3 is CASGPDRGAFF. CDR3 in DNA: TGTGCTAGTGGTCCCGACAGGGGTGCTTTCTTT.

This rearrangement joins TRBV4-3 to TRBJ2-5, with D possibly TRBD2 on 6 matching bases. Trimming removed 0 bases from V and 4 bases from J, with 12 bases in between. This CDR3 is built from 15 residues. The germline V gene encodes CDR1 LGHNA and CDR2 YSLEER. In nucleotides, the CDR3 is TGCGCCAGCAGCCAAGATCGGGGGTGGACAGAGACCCAGTACTTC. As protein: CASSQDRGWTETQYF.

J is TRBJ1-4 and V is TRBV6-6; D is uncertain. The germline V gene has CDR1 MNHNY and CDR2 SVGAGI (reference sequence). Trimming left V 2 bases short and J 14 bases short, with 18 bases between. The CDR3 sequence is 14 residues long. CDR3 protein: CASSYKGPGSILFF. The DNA of the CDR3 is TGTGCCAGCAGTTACAAAGGCCCGGGGTCGATTCTGTTTTTT.

The rearrangement links TRBV7-2 to TRBJ1-3; the D gene is possibly TRBD1 (6 bases). CDR1 and CDR2 (germline): SGHTA, FQGNSA. Trimming pared 1 base from V and 5 bases from J, leaving 12 bases between. The length of the CDR3 is 15 residues. In DNA form, the CDR3 reads TGTGCCAGCAGCTTAGGGGGACAAAATAGAAACACCATATATTTT. It is translated as CASSLGGQNRNTIYF. Using reference TRBV7-2 and TRBJ1-3 for the parts outside the CDR3, the full variable domain is GAGVSQSPSNKVTEKGKDVELRCDPISGHTALYWYRQSLGQGLEFLIYFQGNSAPDKSGLPSDRFSAERTGGSVSTLTIQRTQQEDSAVYLCASSLGGQNRNTIYFGEGSWLTVV.

The CDR3 DNA reads TGTGCCAGCAGGATGGACCGTATCCAAAACATTCAGTACTTC. The encoded protein is CASRMDRIQNIQYF. V is TRBV27 and J is TRBJ2-4; D not certain. Trimming stripped 6 bases from V and 5 bases from J, with 14 bases between. This CDR3 is built from 14 residues. The germline V gene encodes CDR1 MNHEY and CDR2 SMNVEV (reference sequence).

The J gene is TRBJ2-1, the V gene TRBV13; D is unresolved. With 5 bases removed from V and 8 bases from J, the gap between germline ends came to 16 bases. This CDR3 comprises 14 residues. Per germline, CDR1 PRHDT and CDR2 FYEKMQ (reference sequence). This chain's CDR3 is CASSLARLADEQFF. The CDR3, as DNA: TGTGCCAGCAGCCTTGCCCGGCTGGCGGATGAGCAGTTCTTC.

This rearrangement joins TRBV28 to TRBJ1-2; 9 nucleotides match TRBD1. Trimming took 6 bases from V and 6 from J; bases not matched to a gene: 5. The CDR3 runs to 13 residues. Germline V gene lookup returns CDR1 MDHEN and CDR2 SYDVKM. CDR3 region: CASRKQGANGYTF. DNA for the CDR3: TGTGCCAGCAGGAAACAGGGGGCGAATGGCTACACCTTC.

On this clone: The germline gene is not matched at one end of the junction; a read error may be the cause. This chain connects TRBV2 to TRBJ1-5, with D possibly matching TRBD1 (5 bases). The V gene's germline CDR1 is SNHLY and CDR2 FYNNEI. This CDR3 comprises 14 residues. CDR3 nucleotide sequence: TGTGCCAGCAGGGAAGACAGTTACAATCAGCCCCAGCATTTT. This gives the protein CASREDSYNQPQHF.

The J gene is TRBJ2-5, the V gene TRBV2, with TRBD2 matching 16 bases. V was pared by 5 bases and J by 1 base, with 10 bases of the junction left unmatched. Germline CDR1 reads SNHLY; CDR2 reads FYNNEI. The CDR3 runs 19 residues. This CDR3 is CASSTNRGTSGRVQETQYF. CDR3 DNA: TGTGCCAGCAGTACCAACCGTGGGACTAGCGGGAGGGTCCAAGAGACCCAGTACTTC.

The V and J genes are TRBV5-4 and TRBJ2-5; no clear D gene. The V gene lost 5 bases and the J gene lost 9 bases, with 17 bases spanning the gap. This CDR3 comprises 13 residues. The germline gives CDR1 SGHNT, CDR2 YYREEE (reference sequence). CDR3 bases: TGTGCCAGCAGTGCCCCGACCACCCCAGCCCAGTACTTC. Translating it yields CASSAPTTPAQYF.

V and J are TRBV4-3 and TRBJ2-7; 8 nucleotides match TRBD2. V was pared by 0 bases and J by 3 bases, with 4 bases of the junction left unmatched. The CDR3 has 15 residues. Germline loops: CDR1 LGHNA, CDR2 YSLEER. DNA of the CDR3: TGCGCCAGCAGCCAAGAACGGCTAGCGGGCTACGAGCAGTACTTC. This encodes CASSQERLAGYEQYF.

V gene TRBV5-6 combines with J gene TRBJ1-5, with TRBD1 identical over 9 bases. This CDR3 has 14 amino acids. The germline V gene has CDR1 SGHDT and CDR2 YYEEEE. Trimming took 2 bases from V and 7 from J; bases not matched to a gene: 4. This CDR3 is CASSFRGQGQPQHF. The CDR3 DNA is TGTGCCAGCAGCTTTAGGGGACAGGGCCAGCCCCAGCATTTT.

The chain couples TRBV28 to TRBJ1-1, with D maybe TRBD1 (5 bases). Germline V gene lookup returns CDR1 MDHEN and CDR2 SYDVKM. With 3 bases removed from V and 0 bases from J, the gap between germline ends came to 17 bases. The CDR3 has 17 amino acids. The CDR3 loop reads CASSLSFAGDLNTEAFF. CDR3 in DNA: TGTGCCAGCAGTTTGTCGTTCGCGGGGGACTTGAACACTGAAGCTTTCTTT. Supplemented by reference TRBV28 and TRBJ1-1, the full variable domain reads DVKVTQSSRYLVKRTGEKVFLECVQDMDHENMFWYRQDPGLGLRLIYFSYDVKMKEKGDIPEGYSVSREKKERFSLILESASTNQTSMYLCASSLSFAGDLNTEAFFGQGTRLTVV.

The chain recombines TRBV5-1 with TRBJ2-7; 11 positions agree with TRBD2. CDR3 length equals 14 residues. Germline trimming cut 5 bases from V and 4 bases from J; bases unmatched to any gene: 5. The germline V gene encodes CDR1 SGHRS and CDR2 YFSETQ. The CDR3, as DNA: TGCGCCAGCAGACTAGCGGGAGCAACTTACGAGCAGTACTTC. Translation: CASRLAGATYEQYF.

This clone was seen just once. V gene TRBV12-3 or TRBV12-4 combines with J gene TRBJ1-4; no firm D call. V was shortened by 6 bases and J by 8 bases, with 13 bases between the two germline ends. This CDR3 spans 13 amino acids. This CDR3 reads CASRSRAGEKLFF. As DNA, the CDR3 is TGTGCCAGCAGGTCCCGGGCGGGAGAAAAACTGTTTTTT.

This chain connects TRBV6-5 to TRBJ2-1; D is possibly TRBD1 or TRBD2 (7 bases each). The germline V gene has CDR1 MNHEY and CDR2 SVGAGI. There are 15 residues in the CDR3. V gave up 5 bases and J gave up 7 bases, with 18 bases separating them. CDR3 amino acids: CASSPSQGGANEQFF. CDR3 in DNA: TGTGCCAGCAGTCCATCCCAGGGGGGGGCTAATGAGCAGTTCTTC.

This chain uses TRBV7-9 with TRBJ2-7; D is unclear. The V gene's germline CDR1 is SEHNR and CDR2 FQNEAQ (reference sequence). With 4 bases removed from V and 1 base from J, the gap between germline ends came to 8 bases. There are 13 residues in the CDR3. The CDR3 reads CASSSTRSYEQYF. The DNA for the CDR3 is TGTGCCAGCAGCTCCACCCGTTCCTACGAGCAGTACTTC.

This rearrangement joins TRBV4-2 to TRBJ2-1; tentatively, D is TRBD1 (5 bases). The CDR3 spans 18 residues. CDR1 LGHNA and CDR2 YNFKEQ come from the germline V gene. The V end lost 1 base, the J end lost 0 bases, and 16 bases lay between the germline ends. DNA of the CDR3: TGTGCCAGCAGCCAAGGGGCAGGGTTATCAAGCTCCTACAATGAGCAGTTCTTC. Translated: CASSQGAGLSSSYNEQFF.